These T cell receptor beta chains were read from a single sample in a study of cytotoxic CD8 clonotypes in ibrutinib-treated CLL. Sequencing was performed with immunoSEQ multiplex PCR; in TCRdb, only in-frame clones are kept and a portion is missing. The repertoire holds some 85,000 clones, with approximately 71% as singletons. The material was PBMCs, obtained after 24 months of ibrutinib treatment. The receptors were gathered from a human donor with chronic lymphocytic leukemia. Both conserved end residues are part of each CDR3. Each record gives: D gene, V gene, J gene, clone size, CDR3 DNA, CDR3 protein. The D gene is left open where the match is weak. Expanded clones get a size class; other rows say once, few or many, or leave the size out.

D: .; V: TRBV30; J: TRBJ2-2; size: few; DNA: TGTGCCTGGAGCGACTGGGGGAGCACCGGGGAGCTGTTTTTT; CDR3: CAWSDWGSTGELFF
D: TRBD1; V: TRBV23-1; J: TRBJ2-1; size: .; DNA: TGCGCCAGCAGTCAATCATGGGGACAGGGTGATTTTAGGGATGAGCAGTTCTTC; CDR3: CASSQSWGQGDFRDEQFF
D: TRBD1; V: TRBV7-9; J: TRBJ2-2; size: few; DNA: TGTGCCAGCAGCCCCCCAGGGGGCCGAACCGGGGAGCTGTTTTTT; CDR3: CASSPPGGRTGELFF
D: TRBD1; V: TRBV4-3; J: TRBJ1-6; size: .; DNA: TGCGCCAGCAGCCAGGACAGGGTCGGATCACCCCTCCACTTT; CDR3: CASSQDRVGSPLHF
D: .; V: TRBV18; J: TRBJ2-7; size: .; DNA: TGTGCCAGCTCACCTAAGACCTACAGGGTTAACTCATACGAGCAGTACTTC; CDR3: CASSPKTYRVNSYEQYF
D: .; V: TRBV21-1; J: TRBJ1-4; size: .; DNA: TGTGCCAGCAGCTATAGGGGGGCTATGGGAGAAAAACTGTTTTTT; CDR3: CASSYRGAMGEKLFF
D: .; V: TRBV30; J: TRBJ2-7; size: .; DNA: TGTGCCTGGAGTGTACAGCCAAACTACGAGCAGTACTTC; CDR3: CAWSVQPNYEQYF
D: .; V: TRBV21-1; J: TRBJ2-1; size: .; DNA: TGTGCCACTTTCCGCGAGCAGTTCTTC; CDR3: CATFREQFF
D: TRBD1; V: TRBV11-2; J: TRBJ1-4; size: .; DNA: TGTGCCAGCAGCTTAGACAGGACAGGCTTTAATGAAAAACTGTTTTTT; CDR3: CASSLDRTGFNEKLFF
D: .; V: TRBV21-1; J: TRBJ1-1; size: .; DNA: TGTGCCAGCAGCAAAAACACTATGTCGAGGACTGAAGCTTTCTTT; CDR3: CASSKNTMSRTEAFF
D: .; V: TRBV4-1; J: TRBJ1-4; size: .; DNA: TGCGCCAGCAGCCAAGATAGGGGGGAGGAAAAACTGTTTTTT; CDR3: CASSQDRGEEKLFF
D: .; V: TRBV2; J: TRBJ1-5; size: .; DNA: TGTGCCAGCAGTGAAGGGGATTTCCAGCCCCAGCATTTT; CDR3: CASSEGDFQPQHF
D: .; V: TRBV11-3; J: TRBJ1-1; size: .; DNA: TGTGCCAGCAGCTTAGGAGCGAACACTGAAGCTTTCTTT; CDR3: CASSLGANTEAFF
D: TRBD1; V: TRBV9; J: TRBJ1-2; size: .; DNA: TGTGCCAGCAGCGCCCTGGGGGGACAGGGAGTGATTCGGGGCTACACCTTC; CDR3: CASSALGGQGVIRGYTF
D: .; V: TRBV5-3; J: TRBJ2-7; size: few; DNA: TGTGCCAGAATTCAGGGTGGCGAGCAGTACTTC; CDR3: CARIQGGEQYF
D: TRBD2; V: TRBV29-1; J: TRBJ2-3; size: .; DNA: TGCAGCGCTGAAGGGACTAGCGCTACAGATACGCAGTATTTT; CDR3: CSAEGTSATDTQYF
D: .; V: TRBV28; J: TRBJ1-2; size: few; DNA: TGTGCGGGGAGGAGGGAAGGAAACTATGGCTACACCTTC; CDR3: CAGRREGNYGYTF
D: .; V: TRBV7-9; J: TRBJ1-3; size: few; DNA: TGTGCCAGCAGCCAGGACGTCGGAAACACCATATATTTT; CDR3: CASSQDVGNTIYF
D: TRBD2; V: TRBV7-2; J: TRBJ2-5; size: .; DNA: TGTGCCAGCAGCTTAGGGCCTAGGGCGGGAGTCCAAGAGACCCAGTACTTC; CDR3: CASSLGPRAGVQETQYF
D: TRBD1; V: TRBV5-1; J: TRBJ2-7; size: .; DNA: TGCGCCAGCAGCTCGGACAGGGATTCCTACGAGCAGTACTTC; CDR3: CASSSDRDSYEQYF
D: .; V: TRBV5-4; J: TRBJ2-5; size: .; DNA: TGTGCCAGCAGCTTGGCGGCCCTAACCCGGGAGACCCAGTACTTC; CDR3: CASSLAALTRETQYF
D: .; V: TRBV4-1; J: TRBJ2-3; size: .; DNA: TGCGCCAGCAGCCAAGACCGGGGGGCGAGGGCAGATACGCAGTATTTT; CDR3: CASSQDRGARADTQYF
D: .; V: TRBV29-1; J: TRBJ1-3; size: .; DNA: TGCAGCGTTGATCAGTTCCGGGGTGGAAACACCATATATTTT; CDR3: CSVDQFRGGNTIYF
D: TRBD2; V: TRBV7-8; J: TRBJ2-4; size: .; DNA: TGTGCCAGCAGCTTAGGTTCTAGCGGGAGGGCCGTTTCCATTCAGTACTTC; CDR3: CASSLGSSGRAVSIQYF
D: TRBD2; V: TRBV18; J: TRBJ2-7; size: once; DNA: TGTGCCAGCTCTCCGGGGCGGGAGACTCTCTACGAGCAGTACTTC; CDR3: CASSPGRETLYEQYF
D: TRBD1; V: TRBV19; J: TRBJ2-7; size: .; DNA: TGTGCCAGCCGCTCGGGACAGGGGTTTACAGGCGAGCAGTACTTC; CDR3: CASRSGQGFTGEQYF
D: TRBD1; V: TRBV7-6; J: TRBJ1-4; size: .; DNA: TGTGCCAGCAGCCCGCGCCCCGCAGGGGGCGGATTGGAAAAACTGTTTTTT; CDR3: CASSPRPAGGGLEKLFF
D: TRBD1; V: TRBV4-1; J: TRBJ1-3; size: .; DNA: TGCGCCAGCAGCCTCTACCGGGACAGATCTGGAAACACCATATATTTT; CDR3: CASSLYRDRSGNTIYF
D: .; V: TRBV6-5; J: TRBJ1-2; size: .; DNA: TGTGCCAGCAGTTACCTCGGGAGTTGGGGCTACACCTTC; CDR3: CASSYLGSWGYTF
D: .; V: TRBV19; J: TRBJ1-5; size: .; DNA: TGTGCCAGTAGACCCGGGACGTACTATAGCAATCAGCCCCAGCATTTT; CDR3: CASRPGTYYSNQPQHF
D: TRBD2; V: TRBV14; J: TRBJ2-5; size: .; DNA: TGTGCCAGCAGCCAAGCCATGTTATGGGGGGGATCGGAGACCCAGTACTTC; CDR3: CASSQAMLWGGSETQYF
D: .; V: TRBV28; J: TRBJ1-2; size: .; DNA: TGTGCCAGCAGTGGGGCAGGGACCGGCTACACCTTC; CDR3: CASSGAGTGYTF
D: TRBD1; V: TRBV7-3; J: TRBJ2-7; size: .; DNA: TGTGCCAGCAGCATAAAGGGACAGGGTTACCACGAGCAGTACTTC; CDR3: CASSIKGQGYHEQYF
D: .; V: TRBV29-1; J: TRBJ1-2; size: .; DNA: TGCAGCGTACCTTCTCCCGCTAACTATGGCTACACCTTC; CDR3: CSVPSPANYGYTF
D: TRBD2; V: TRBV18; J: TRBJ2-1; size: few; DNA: TGTGCCAGCTCACCACCACCTAGCGGCAATGAGCAGTTCTTC; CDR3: CASSPPPSGNEQFF
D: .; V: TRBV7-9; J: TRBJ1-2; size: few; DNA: TGTGCCAGCAGCTTAGCGACGGGCTCTAACTATGGCTACACCTTC; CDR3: CASSLATGSNYGYTF
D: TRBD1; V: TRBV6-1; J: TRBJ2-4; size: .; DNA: TGTGCCAGCAGTGAAAGCCGGGACAGCAAAAACATTCAGTACTTC; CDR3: CASSESRDSKNIQYF
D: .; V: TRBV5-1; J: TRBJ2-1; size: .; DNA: TGCGCCAGCAGCCCTCCCAGGGGACCCAGTAATGAGCAGTTCTTC; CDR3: CASSPPRGPSNEQFF
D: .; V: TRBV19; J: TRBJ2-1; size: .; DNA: TGTGCCACTCGACCCCCCGGTTCGATCTTTGAGCAGTTCTTC; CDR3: CATRPPGSIFEQFF
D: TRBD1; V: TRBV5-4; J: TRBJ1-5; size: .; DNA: TGTGCCAGCAGCGGACAGGGGATGAGCAATCAGCCCCAGCATTTT; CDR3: CASSGQGMSNQPQHF
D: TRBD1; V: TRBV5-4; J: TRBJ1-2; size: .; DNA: TGTGCCAGCAGCCTCGGGACAGAATATGGCTACACCTTC; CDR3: CASSLGTEYGYTF
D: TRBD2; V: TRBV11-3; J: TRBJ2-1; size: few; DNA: TGTGCCAGCAGCGCCCGAAGCGGGGACAATGAGCAGTTCTTC; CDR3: CASSARSGDNEQFF
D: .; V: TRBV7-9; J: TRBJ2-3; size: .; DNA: TGTGCCAGCAGGCCCAGCCCCCGAAACAGGGTACGGGATACGCAGTATTTT; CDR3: CASRPSPRNRVRDTQYF
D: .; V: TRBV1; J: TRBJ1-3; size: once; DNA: .; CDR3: CTSSQDPWASGSSAGNTIYF
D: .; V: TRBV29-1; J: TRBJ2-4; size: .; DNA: TGCAGCGTCGGCACGGACGGGGGCATTCAGTACTTC; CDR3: CSVGTDGGIQYF
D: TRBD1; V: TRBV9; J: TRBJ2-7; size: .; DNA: TGTGCCAGCAGCGAGGGGGACAGGGGGTCTCGGGAGCAGTACTTC; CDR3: CASSEGDRGSREQYF
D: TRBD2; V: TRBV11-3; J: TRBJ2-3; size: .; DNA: TGTGCCAGCAGCAGACTAGCGGTTAGCACAGATACGCAGTATTTT; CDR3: CASSRLAVSTDTQYF
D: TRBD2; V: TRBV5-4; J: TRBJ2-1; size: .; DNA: TGTGCCAGCAGCTTGGGGCTTACTAGCGAATTTTACAATGAGCAGTTCTTC; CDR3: CASSLGLTSEFYNEQFF
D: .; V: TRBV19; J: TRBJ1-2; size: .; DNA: TGTGCCAGTAGACAGAGCTTAGGGTATGGCTACACCTTC; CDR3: CASRQSLGYGYTF
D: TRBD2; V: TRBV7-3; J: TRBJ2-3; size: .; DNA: TGTGCCAGCAGCTCTAGCGGGAGCAGGGATACGCAGTATTTT; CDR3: CASSSSGSRDTQYF
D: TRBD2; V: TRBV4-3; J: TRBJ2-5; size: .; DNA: TGCGCCAGCAGCCATTCTATTAGCGGGGGCGGCGAGACCCAGTACTTC; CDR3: CASSHSISGGGETQYF
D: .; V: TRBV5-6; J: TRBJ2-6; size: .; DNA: TGTGCCAGCAGCTTAGGCCGGGCCTCTGGGGCCAACGTCCTGACTTTC; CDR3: CASSLGRASGANVLTF
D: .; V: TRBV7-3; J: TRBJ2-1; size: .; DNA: TGTGCCAGCAGCCCAGGGGGGTCTGGCTCCTACAATGAGCAGTTCTTC; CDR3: CASSPGGSGSYNEQFF
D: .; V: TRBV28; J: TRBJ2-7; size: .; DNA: TGTGCCAGCAGTCCCCTGGGGAGGTTGGACTCCTACGAGCAGTACTTC; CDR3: CASSPLGRLDSYEQYF